These 8 T cell receptor beta chains were sequenced from one sample in a study of blood T cell repertoires in COVID-19. Data came from immunoSEQ multiplex PCR; TCRdb stores just in-frame clones and leaves some out. Of fewer than 350,000 clones in the sample, 85% were seen once. Sequencing was performed on PBMCs or T cells enriched from blood (not recorded which). The receptors were gathered from a woman younger than 45 who had been exposed to COVID-19.

The rearrangement links TRBV5-1 to TRBJ1-3; D is unresolved. The germline gives CDR1 SGHRS, CDR2 YFSETQ. The CDR3 covers 14 residues. With 4 bases removed from V and 0 bases from J, the gap between germline ends came to 8 bases. The CDR3 sequence is CASSPDTSGNTIYF. In DNA form, the CDR3 reads TGCGCCAGCAGCCCCGACACCTCTGGAAACACCATATATTTT.

The chain carries TRBV2 and TRBJ2-7, with 7 bases that match TRBD1. The CDR3 has 13 amino acids. From germline, CDR1 is SNHLY and CDR2 FYNNEI. Trimming removed 7 bases from V and 1 base from J; junction bases left unmatched: 4. For the CDR3, the DNA is TGTGCCAGCACGAACAGGGGATCCTACGAGCAGTACTTC. Translated: CASTNRGSYEQYF.

This chain uses TRBV5-4 with TRBJ1-1; 8 nucleotides match TRBD1. Per the germline V gene, CDR1 is SGHNT and CDR2 is YYREEE (reference sequence). Trimming took 3 bases from V and 2 from J; bases not matched to a gene: 3. This CDR3 is 14 amino acids long. The CDR3 loop is CASSSTGANTEAFF. CDR3 DNA: TGTGCCAGCAGCTCGACAGGGGCAAACACTGAAGCTTTCTTT.

The chain employs TRBV6-2 or TRBV6-3 and TRBJ1-2; D gene unclear. The CDR3 totals 12 residues. Deletions cut 5 bases from V and 4 bases from J, with 8 bases between. CDR1 MNHEY and CDR2 SVGEGT come from the germline V gene. The CDR3 nucleotides are TGTGCCAGCAGTCGGTCCTCCTATGGCTACACCTTC. Its translation is CASSRSSYGYTF.

This chain joins TRBV4-1 and TRBJ1-6; TRBD1 matches at 7 bases. This CDR3 comprises 16 residues. V lost 4 bases and J lost 4; bases outside the gene matches: 7. The germline V gene encodes CDR1 MGHRA and CDR2 YSYEKL. The DNA of the CDR3 is TGCGCCAGCAGCCCAGGAGGACAGGATTATAATTCACCCCTCCACTTT. This translates into CASSPGGQDYNSPLHF.

The rearrangement links TRBV18 to TRBJ2-7; D gene uncertain. CDR1 and CDR2 from the germline V gene are KGHSH and LQKENI. Deletions cut 5 bases from V and 5 bases from J, with 7 bases between. This CDR3 contains 11 residues. The CDR3, as DNA: TGTGCCAGCTCATCCGGTCACGAGCAGTACTTC. This gives the protein CASSSGHEQYF.

The chain has TRBV28 and TRBJ2-7; D unclear. Germline V lookup: CDR1 MDHEN, CDR2 SYDVKM. This CDR3 has 11 residues. The V and J ends lost 2 bases and 7 bases respectively, with 6 bases between them. CDR3 nucleotide sequence: TGTGCCAGCAGTTTAATCACAGAGCAGTACTTC. Translation: CASSLITEQYF.

J is TRBJ2-5 and V is TRBV9; 9 bases map to TRBD1. V shed 4 bases, J shed 4 bases, and the junction held 8 bases outside the gene matches. The CDR3 runs 15 residues. Germline loops: CDR1 SGDLS, CDR2 YYNGEE. As DNA, the CDR3 is TGTGCCAGCAGCCAGGGACAGGGAGTTGTAGAGACCCAGTACTTC. This sequence encodes CASSQGQGVVETQYF.